The sequence of this T cell receptor (beta chain) was determined in a study of T cell repertoires in cytomegalovirus infection. Across the study: It was the public TCR beta signatures that indicated both CMV infection and matching HLA type.

This CDR3 has 16 residues. Trimming shortened V by 2 bases and J by 5 bases, and 15 bases separated the two germline ends. Germline CDR1 SGHTA, CDR2 FQGNSA. This clonotype was seen repeatedly, ten times or more. Its specificity is not known. Study outcomes and limitations: HLA-C-restricted TCR beta clonotypes specific for CMV led the ex vivo response. CMV carriers with the relevant HLA were identified by cumulative public TCR beta family frequency.

Using its own MiXCR run on the reads, TCRdb lists one record per CDR3 protein. This table holds about half a million distinct CDR3 sequences, roughly 43% found once. Source: cultured PBMCs, taken from culture after CMV antigen stimulation. The chain is built from TRBV7-2 and TRBJ2-2; D assignment may be TRBD1 or TRBD2 (5 bases each). The TCR was taken from a human donor in good health (CMV status not recorded). Some clones in this sample may be carry-over from other donors' samples. The CDR3 sequence: CASSLLPREGTGELFF. CDR3 DNA sequence: TGTGCCAGCAGCTTATTGCCCCGCGAGGGGACCGGGGAGCTGTTTTTT.